The 25 T cell receptor beta chains in this list originate from one sample, sequenced in a study of blood T cell repertoires in COVID-19. Repertoires were generated with immunoSEQ multiplex PCR, while TCRdb's copy carries only in-frame clones and drops some. The sample records fewer than 100,000 clones, under 85% being singletons. The material sequenced was peripheral blood. All receptors derive from a man aged 65-85 years with acute or convalescent COVID-19.

This sequence joins TRBV19 and TRBJ1-1; the D gene is possibly TRBD1 (6 bases). CDR3 length: 13 residues. Trimming shortened V by 4 bases and J by 4 bases, and 10 bases separated the two germline ends. CDR1 and CDR2 from the germline V gene are LNHDA and SQIVND (reference sequence). This CDR3 is CASSTQGGTEAFF. The DNA for the CDR3 is TGTGCCAGTAGTACACAGGGTGGCACTGAAGCTTTCTTT.

The gene calls are TRBV27 and TRBJ2-7; weak D call: TRBD1 (6 bases). V dropped 6 bases and J dropped 5 bases, with 17 bases sitting between them. Per the germline V gene, CDR1 is MNHEY and CDR2 is SMNVEV (reference sequence). The CDR3 contains 14 residues. The CDR3 region has the DNA TGTGCCAGCAGGGCCGTCAGGGGAGTCCACGAGCAGTACTTC. It is translated as CASRAVRGVHEQYF.

Only one count was recorded for this clone. The chain is built from TRBV7-9 and TRBJ2-3, with TRBD1 as a possible D gene (6 bases). The V gene's germline CDR1 is SEHNR and CDR2 FQNEAQ (reference sequence). CDR3 length equals 17 residues. V lost 3 bases, J lost 3 bases, and 19 bases lay in between. The CDR3 coding sequence is TGTGCCAGCAGCTTTTGGCAGGGGATGGTGGGGACAGATACGCAGTATTTT. This encodes CASSFWQGMVGTDTQYF.

This clone was detected only once. The V gene is TRBV5-4, the J gene TRBJ1-1; 10 bases match TRBD1. Trimming cost V 4 bases and J 1 base; bases outside gene matches: 10. The CDR3 is 17 amino acids. Germline V gives CDR1 SGHNT, CDR2 YYREEE (reference sequence). The CDR3 region is CASSPVSGTGANTEAFF. The CDR3 DNA reads TGTGCCAGCAGCCCCGTTTCCGGGACAGGGGCGAACACTGAAGCTTTCTTT.

The chain combines TRBV7-2 with TRBJ2-6; 9 bases line up with TRBD1. Germline CDR1 reads SGHTA; CDR2 reads FQGNSA. V was pared by 6 bases and J by 0 bases, with 9 bases of the junction left unmatched. The CDR3 totals 18 residues. The CDR3 DNA is TGTGCCAGCAGGTATCCGGGACAGGGAAGCTCTGGGGCCAACGTCCTGACTTTC. It encodes CASRYPGQGSSGANVLTF.

J is TRBJ1-2 and V is TRBV28, with a tentative D call TRBD1 (5 bases). This CDR3 has 12 amino acids. Per germline, CDR1 MDHEN and CDR2 SYDVKM. V gave up 2 bases and J gave up 14 bases, with 15 bases separating them. The CDR3 bases are TGTGCCAGCAGTTTAGCAGACAGAGCGTGGACCTTC. Amino acids: CASSLADRAWTF.

V usage is TRBV6-5 and J usage is TRBJ2-5; unclear D gene. V lost 0 bases and J 4 bases, leaving 12 bases between the germline ends. The CDR3 length is 15 residues. Germline CDR1 MNHEY, CDR2 SVGAGI. The CDR3 bases are TGTGCCAGCAGTTACTCCCTAGTTGACTTAGAGACCCAGTACTTC. It specifies CASSYSLVDLETQYF.

The chain has TRBV18 and TRBJ1-1; perhaps TRBD1 as D (6 bases). Germline V gives CDR1 KGHSH, CDR2 LQKENI. Trimming removed 4 bases at V and 3 bases at J, with 15 bases between. The CDR3 is 15 residues long. The CDR3 spells CASSQLRGLDTEAFF. DNA for the CDR3: TGTGCCAGCTCACAACTGCGGGGGCTGGACACTGAAGCTTTCTTT.

In this sample, this clone turned up once. The chain has TRBV4-1 and TRBJ2-1; 9 bases match TRBD1. Germline CDR1 and CDR2: MGHRA and YSYEKL. This CDR3 comprises 16 residues. After removal of 4 bases from V and 6 bases from J, the junction contained 10 bases not matched to a gene. In nucleotides, the CDR3 is TGCGCCAGCAGCCCGATCGGGACAGGGCGTTTCAATGAGCAGTTCTTC. Amino acid sequence: CASSPIGTGRFNEQFF.

This clone was seen at least ten times. The chain carries TRBV19 and TRBJ2-7, with D tentatively TRBD1 (6 bases). Germline V gene data show CDR1 as LNHDA and CDR2 as SQIVND (reference sequence). V was clipped by 5 bases and J by 3 bases, with 17 bases between them. This CDR3 is built from 15 residues. The CDR3 DNA sequence: TGTGCCAGTAGTCATCGTCCCAGGGGTAACTACGAGCAGTACTTC. Its protein is CASSHRPRGNYEQYF.

V and J are TRBV6-5 and TRBJ1-1, with TRBD1 identical over 10 bases. CDR3 size: 13 residues. Germline trimming cut 2 bases from V and 11 bases from J; bases unmatched to any gene: 5. CDR1 is MNHEY and CDR2 is SVGAGI in the germline V gene. CDR3 sequence: CASSYPGTGDAFF. In DNA form, the CDR3 reads TGTGCCAGCAGTTACCCTGGGACAGGGGATGCTTTCTTT.

In its sample, this clone was seen once. The chain recombines TRBV5-1 with TRBJ2-7, with D possibly matching TRBD2 (6 bases). There are 14 residues in the CDR3. The germline V and J ends were trimmed by 0 bases and 7 bases, with 14 bases remaining between them. CDR1 is SGHRS, CDR2 YFSETQ, per germline. The CDR3 is CASSLGGVLGEQYF. Here the CDR3 DNA reads TGCGCCAGCAGCTTGGGCGGGGTCCTGGGTGAGCAGTACTTC. Full variable domain (missing parts from reference TRBV5-1 and TRBJ2-7): KAGVTQTPRYLIKTRGQQVTLSCSPISGHRSVSWYQQTPGQGLQFLFEYFSETQRNKGNFPGRFSGRQFSNSRSEMNVSTLELGDSALYLCASSLGGVLGEQYFGPGTRLTVT.

The chain combines TRBV3-1 (or the pseudogene TRBV3-2) with TRBJ2-2, with 11 bases lining up with TRBD2. This CDR3 is 17 amino acids long. CDR1 LGHDT and CDR2 YNNKEL come from the germline V gene (reference sequence). V trimming: 2 bases; J trimming: 4 bases; junction bases outside the gene matches: 6. The CDR3 DNA follows: TGTGCCAGCAGCCAAAAGGACGGGACTAGCGGCACCGGGGAGCTGTTTTTT. Amino acids: CASSQKDGTSGTGELFF.

This chain connects TRBV7-8 to TRBJ1-5; D is ambiguous. The CDR3 covers 15 residues. Germline V gene data show CDR1 as SGHVS and CDR2 as FQNEAQ. The V and J ends lost 4 bases and 4 bases respectively, with 14 bases between them. As DNA, the CDR3 is TGTGCCAGCAGCTGGGGAGGAGGGCGTAATCAGCCCCAGCATTTT. It translates to CASSWGGGRNQPQHF.

The J gene is TRBJ1-1, the V gene TRBV28, with D unresolved. The CDR3 runs to 14 residues. The V end lost 3 bases, the J end lost 4 bases, and 12 bases lay between the germline ends. Germline CDR1 and CDR2: MDHEN and SYDVKM. This CDR3 is CASSLTRLSTEAFF. CDR3 DNA sequence: TGTGCCAGCAGTTTGACGAGGTTGAGCACTGAAGCTTTCTTT.

CDR3 sequence: CASSLSAGPNEQFF. CDR3 bases: TGTGCCAGCAGTTTATCAGCGGGGCCTAATGAGCAGTTCTTC. The chain carries TRBV27 and TRBJ2-1; 7 bases align to TRBD2. CDR1 is MNHEY and CDR2 is SMNVEV in the germline V gene (reference sequence). CDR3 length: 14 amino acids. With 0 bases clipped from V and 7 bases from J, the junction kept 3 bases outside the gene matches.

This clone was seen only a few times. The rearrangement uses TRBV2 and TRBJ1-6, with 7 bases identical to TRBD1. Losses at the gene ends were 4 bases for V and 6 bases for J; bases not matched to a gene: 6. This CDR3 spans 15 amino acids. Germline CDR1 and CDR2: SNHLY and FYNNEI. Here the CDR3 DNA reads TGTGCCAGCAGTGGGGCCGGGACAGTTAATTCACCCCTCCACTTT. Translation: CASSGAGTVNSPLHF.

The V call is TRBV2, the J call TRBJ1-3, with a possible D match to TRBD1 (6 bases). The CDR3 runs 15 residues. Trimming stripped 3 bases from V and 2 bases from J, with 11 bases between. Germline CDR1 is SNHLY and CDR2 is FYNNEI. The CDR3 here is CASSDGAGAGNTIYF. In nucleotides, the CDR3 is TGTGCCAGCAGTGACGGGGCAGGGGCTGGAAACACCATATATTTT.

The V gene is TRBV7-2, the J gene TRBJ2-7, with 8 bases matching TRBD1. After removal of 4 bases from V and 5 bases from J, the junction contained 7 bases not matched to a gene. Per the germline V gene, CDR1 is SGHTA and CDR2 is FQGNSA. There are 14 residues in the CDR3. The CDR3 region is CASSSPWTGNEQYF. DNA for the CDR3: TGTGCCAGCAGCTCCCCCTGGACAGGGAACGAGCAGTACTTC.

This clone has more than one count but fewer than ten. The chain combines TRBV6-5 with TRBJ2-1, with 7 positions matching TRBD1. V lost 7 bases, J lost 6 bases, and 9 bases stayed unmatched. The CDR3 runs 14 residues. Germline CDR1 MNHEY, CDR2 SVGAGI. Here the CDR3 DNA reads TGTGCCAGCACCGACAGGGAAGGAGGCAATGAGCAGTTCTTC. It encodes CASTDREGGNEQFF.

The rearrangement links TRBV2 to TRBJ2-7; TRBD2 is a possible D gene (6 bases). Trimming shortened V by 6 bases and J by 0 bases, and 15 bases separated the two germline ends. CDR3 length equals 15 residues. Germline V lookup: CDR1 SNHLY, CDR2 FYNNEI. CDR3: CASSLFGGISYEQYF. In nucleotides, the CDR3 is TGTGCCAGCAGCCTTTTTGGCGGGATCTCCTACGAGCAGTACTTC.

The chain combines TRBV28 with TRBJ1-3; D is possibly TRBD1 (5 bases). Looked up from germline, CDR1 is MDHEN and CDR2 is SYDVKM. The V end was cut by 3 bases, the J end by 1 base, with 10 bases between. The CDR3 runs to 15 residues. As DNA, the CDR3 is TGTGCCAGCAGTTTCGTCGGGACTTCTGGAAACACCATATATTTT. Translated, it gives CASSFVGTSGNTIYF.

J is TRBJ2-7 and V is TRBV5-1, with 9 bases lining up with TRBD2. Germline-derived CDR1 and CDR2 are SGHRS and YFSETQ. CDR3 size: 15 residues. Unmatched junction bases numbered 5, after V lost 0 bases and J lost 4 bases. The CDR3 DNA sequence: TGCGCCAGCAGCTTGGCTAGCGGGGTTCCTTACGAGCAGTACTTC. Protein: CASSLASGVPYEQYF. Full variable domain (remainder filled in from reference TRBV5-1 and TRBJ2-7): KAGVTQTPRYLIKTRGQQVTLSCSPISGHRSVSWYQQTPGQGLQFLFEYFSETQRNKGNFPGRFSGRQFSNSRSEMNVSTLELGDSALYLCASSLASGVPYEQYFGPGTRLTVT.

The chain links TRBV10-3 to TRBJ2-7, with 12 bases lining up with TRBD2. Germline V gene sequence: CDR1 ENHRY, CDR2 SYGVKD. CDR3 length: 14 residues. Losses at the gene ends were 9 bases for V and 7 bases for J; bases not matched to a gene: 10. The CDR3 DNA is TGTGCCATTCAGAAAGGACTAGCGGGAATTGAGCAGTACTTC. Translation: CAIQKGLAGIEQYF.

The chain has TRBV19 and TRBJ2-1; 14 nucleotides line up with TRBD2. The CDR3 spans 17 residues. The trim removed 6 bases at V and 5 bases at J, leaving 9 bases unmatched. Germline CDR1 is LNHDA and CDR2 is SQIVND (reference sequence). The DNA for the CDR3 is TGTGCCAGTAGCCTACTGACTAGCGGGAGGGAAAACAATGAGCAGTTCTTC. Its translation is CASSLLTSGRENNEQFF.